The T cell receptor beta chain under discussion was sequenced for a study of cytomegalovirus exposure and HLA in healthy donors. Though probably carrying unrecorded immune exposures, donors were nominally healthy at sampling. The PCR ran on 60 Vbeta and 13 Jbeta primers. Generated by immunoSEQ multiplex PCR, the TCRdb table keeps only in-frame clones and is missing some. The data hold roughly 120,000 clones, with about 80% observed a single time. What was sequenced was PBMCs. This sequence was found in a woman between 50 and 59 years old in good health and CMV-seropositive.

CDR3 loop: CASSGRQGRLTVNTEAFF. The CDR3 DNA is TGTGCCAGTAGTGGGAGACAGGGGCGGTTGACGGTGAACACTGAAGCTTTCTTT. The chain has TRBV19 and TRBJ1-1; TRBD1 matches at 8 bases. Unmatched junction bases numbered 14, after V lost 5 bases and J lost 0 bases. This CDR3 has 18 residues. The germline V gene has CDR1 LNHDA and CDR2 SQIVND (reference sequence).